This TCR beta chain was observed in a study of beta chain features in type 1 diabetes. The table lists this clone with many counts. The antigen remains undetermined. Whole-study results and caveats: Over-representation of high TCR-expressing cells was a possible consequence of cDNA sequencing.

Expressed TCRB transcripts were sequenced, since all the RNA that had been isolated was reverse transcribed. Some clones are missing from TCRdb's copy, which holds only in-frame ones; the method was immunoSEQ multiplex PCR. This table has 330,000 or so clones, about 15% appearing once. Per germline, CDR1 LNHDA and CDR2 SQIVND (reference sequence). The CDR3 consists of 13 residues. The V gene lost 3 bases and the J gene lost 2 bases, with 7 bases spanning the gap. The chain joins TRBV19 to TRBJ1-1; no clear D gene. The clonotype originates from a man under 40 in good health. The sequencing sample was made of central memory CD4+ T cells from blood. The DNA of the CDR3 is TGTGCCAGTAGTATGTTGGGCAACACTGAAGCTTTCTTT. Translation gives CASSMLGNTEAFF.